This TCR beta chain appears in the sequencing data of a study of Graves' ophthalmopathy and Graves' hyperthyroidism. The V and J ends lost 5 bases and 0 bases respectively, with 29 bases between them. The CDR3 is 22 residues long. Germline CDR1 reads SEHNR; CDR2 reads FQNEAQ (reference sequence). The sequenced template was RNA, covering the TCR beta CDR3 region. The first round was an RT-PCR with HTBI primers, and the second round was a multiplex PCR. TCRdb itself ran the multiplex PCR reads through MiXCR, one entry per CDR3 protein. Counted here are around 1,200,000 distinct CDR3 sequences, roughly two fifths occurring once; the ten biggest clones make up 11%.

Material: peripheral blood or thyroid tissue (not recorded which). This chain links TRBV7-9 with TRBJ2-6; D tentatively reads TRBD1 or TRBD2 (6 bases each). The TCR sequence derives from an adult man with Graves' hyperthyroidism. The CDR3 here is CASSQASRGSGALDSGANVLTF. The DNA for the CDR3 is TGTGCCAGCAGCCAAGCCTCCAGGGGATCGGGGGCCTTGGACTCTGGGGCCAACGTCCTGACTTTC.